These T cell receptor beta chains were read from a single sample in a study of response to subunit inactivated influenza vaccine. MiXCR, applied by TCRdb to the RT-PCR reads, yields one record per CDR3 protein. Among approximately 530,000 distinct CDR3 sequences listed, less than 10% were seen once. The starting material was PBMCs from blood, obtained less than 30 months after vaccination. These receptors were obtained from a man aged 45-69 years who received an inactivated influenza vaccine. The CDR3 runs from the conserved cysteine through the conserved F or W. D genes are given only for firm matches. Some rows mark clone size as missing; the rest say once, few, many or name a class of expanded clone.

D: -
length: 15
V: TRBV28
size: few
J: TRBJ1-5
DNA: TGTGCCAGCAGCCCGGGGCAGACGGCGGATCAGCCCCAGCATTTT
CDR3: CASSPGQTADQPQHF

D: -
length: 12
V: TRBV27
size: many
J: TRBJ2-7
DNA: TGTGCCAGCCGGGACCTCCGGGGTGAGCAGTACTTC
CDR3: CASRDLRGEQYF

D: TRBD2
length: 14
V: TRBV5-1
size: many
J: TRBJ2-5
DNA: TGCGCCAGCAGCGAGGGACTAGCGGGGGAGACCCAGTACTTC
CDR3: CASSEGLAGETQYF

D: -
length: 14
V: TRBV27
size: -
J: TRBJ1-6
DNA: TGTGCCAGCAGTTTCAGGGGTTGGTATTCACCCCTCCACTTT
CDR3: CASSFRGWYSPLHF

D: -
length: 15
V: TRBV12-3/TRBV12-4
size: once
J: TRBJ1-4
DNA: TGTGCCAGCAGTGAACAGCCCGCAACTAATGAAAAACTGTTTTTT
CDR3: CASSEQPATNEKLFF

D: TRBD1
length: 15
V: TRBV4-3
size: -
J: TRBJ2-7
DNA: TGCGCCAGCAGCCAAGGTGACAGGGGAAGCTACGAGCAGTACTTC
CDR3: CASSQGDRGSYEQYF

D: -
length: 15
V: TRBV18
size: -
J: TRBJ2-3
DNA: TGTGCCAGCTCACCATCTTTTGCTGCCCCAGATACGCAGTATTTT
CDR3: CASSPSFAAPDTQYF

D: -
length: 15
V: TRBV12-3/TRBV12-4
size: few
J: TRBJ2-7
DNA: TGTGCCAGCAGCCCGTCCCGACTGAGCAGCTACGAGCAGTACTTC
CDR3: CASSPSRLSSYEQYF

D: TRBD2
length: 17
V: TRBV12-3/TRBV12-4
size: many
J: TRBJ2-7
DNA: TGTGCCAGCAGTTTTTCTAGCGGGGGGATGAGCTCCTACGAGCAGTACTTC
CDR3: CASSFSSGGMSSYEQYF

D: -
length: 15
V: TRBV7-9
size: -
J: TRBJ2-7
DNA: TGTGCCAGCAGCTTAGAACAGGCTGCTTCCTACGAGCAGTACTTC
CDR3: CASSLEQAASYEQYF

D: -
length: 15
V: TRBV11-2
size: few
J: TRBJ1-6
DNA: TGTGCCAGCAGCTTTGTGGCAGAAGTAAATTCACCCCTCCACTTT
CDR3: CASSFVAEVNSPLHF

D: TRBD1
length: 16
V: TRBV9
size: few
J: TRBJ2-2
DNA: TGTGCCAGCAGCGTGGAGACAGGGGGCGGCACCGGGGAGCTGTTTTTT
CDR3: CASSVETGGGTGELFF

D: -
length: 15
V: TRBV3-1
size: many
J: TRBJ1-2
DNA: TGTGCCAGCAGCCGGGGAACAGGTGCTAACTATGGCTACACCTTC
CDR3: CASSRGTGANYGYTF

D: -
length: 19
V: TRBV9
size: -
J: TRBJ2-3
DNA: TGTGCCAGCAGCGCCAGGTACTCCTCCAGGGAAAGTTCCACAGATACGCAGTATTTT
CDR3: CASSARYSSRESSTDTQYF

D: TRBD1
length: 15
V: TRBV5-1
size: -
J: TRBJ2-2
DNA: TGCGCCAGCAGCATACAGGGGGATGGCGCCGGGGAGCTGTTTTTT
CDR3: CASSIQGDGAGELFF

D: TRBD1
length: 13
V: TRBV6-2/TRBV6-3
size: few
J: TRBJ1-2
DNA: TGTGCCAGCAGTTACCCCGGGACAGGGATCTACACCTTC
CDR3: CASSYPGTGIYTF

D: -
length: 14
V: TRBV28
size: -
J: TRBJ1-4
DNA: TGTGCCGCTTCGTCCTGGGGGGCGAGGGAAAAACTGTTTTTT
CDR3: CAASSWGAREKLFF

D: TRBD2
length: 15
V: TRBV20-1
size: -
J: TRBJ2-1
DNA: TGCAGTGCTAGATTAGCGGGGGGCCTTTACAATGAGCAGTTCTTC
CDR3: CSARLAGGLYNEQFF

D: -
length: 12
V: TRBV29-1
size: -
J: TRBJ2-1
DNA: TGCAGCGTTGTAGGGGGAGGATATGAGCAGTTCTTC
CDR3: CSVVGGGYEQFF

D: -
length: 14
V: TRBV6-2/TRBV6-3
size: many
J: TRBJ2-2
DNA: TGTGCCAGCAGCTCGGACTCCAACACCGGGGAGCTGTTTTTT
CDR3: CASSSDSNTGELFF

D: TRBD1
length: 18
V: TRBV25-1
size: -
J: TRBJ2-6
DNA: TGTGCCAGCAGTGAAGTTGGGGGCAGGGGGCGAGGGGCCAACGTCCTGACTTTC
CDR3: CASSEVGGRGRGANVLTF

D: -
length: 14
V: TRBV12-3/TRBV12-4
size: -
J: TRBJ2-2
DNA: TGTGCCAGCAGGGTCGGGAGTGGCACCGGGGAGCTGTTTTTT
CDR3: CASRVGSGTGELFF

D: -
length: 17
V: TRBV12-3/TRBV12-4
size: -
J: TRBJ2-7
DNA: TGTGCCAGCAGTTTAGGCCCCACGGGACATTTATCCTACGAGCAGTACTTC
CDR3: CASSLGPTGHLSYEQYF

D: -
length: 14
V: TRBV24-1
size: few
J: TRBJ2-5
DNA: TGTGCCACCAGTGATTTGATGAATCAAGAGACCCAGTACTTC
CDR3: CATSDLMNQETQYF

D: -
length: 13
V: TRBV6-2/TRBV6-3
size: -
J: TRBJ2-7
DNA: TGTGCCAGCATACAGACCCGAACGGGGGAGCAGTACTTC
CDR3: CASIQTRTGEQYF

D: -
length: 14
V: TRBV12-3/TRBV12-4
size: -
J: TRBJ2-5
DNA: TGTGCCAGGGCACGCCAGCCCAAACCGGAGACCCAGTACTTC
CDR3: CARARQPKPETQYF

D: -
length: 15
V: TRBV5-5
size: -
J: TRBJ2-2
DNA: TGTGCCAGCAGCCCCGCTGCGTCGCGAGCCGGGGAGCTGTTTTTT
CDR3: CASSPAASRAGELFF

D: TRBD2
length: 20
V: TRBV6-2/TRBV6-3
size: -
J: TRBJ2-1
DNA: TGTGCCAGCATCATCTTGCTAGCGGGGGTTGAAAGGGGGTCCTACAATGAGCAGTTCTTC
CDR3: CASIILLAGVERGSYNEQFF

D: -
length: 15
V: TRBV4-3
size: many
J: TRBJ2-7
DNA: TGCGCCAGCAGCCAACGAAGGGAAGGAAACTACGAGCAGTACTTC
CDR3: CASSQRREGNYEQYF

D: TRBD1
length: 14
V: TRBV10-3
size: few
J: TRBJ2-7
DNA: TGTGCCATCAGTGTTACAGGGGGCTACTACGAGCAGTACTTC
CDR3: CAISVTGGYYEQYF

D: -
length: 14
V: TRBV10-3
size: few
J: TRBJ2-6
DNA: TGTGCCATCAGCGATGCAGGTGGGGCCAACGTCCTGACTTTC
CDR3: CAISDAGGANVLTF

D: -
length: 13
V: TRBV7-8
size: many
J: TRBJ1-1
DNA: TGTGCCAGCAGTATTATGGTGAACACTGAAGCTTTCTTT
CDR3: CASSIMVNTEAFF

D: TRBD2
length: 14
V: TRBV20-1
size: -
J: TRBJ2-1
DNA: TGCAGTGCTAGCCGGGGGGGCGCACTAAATGAGCAGTTCTTC
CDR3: CSASRGGALNEQFF

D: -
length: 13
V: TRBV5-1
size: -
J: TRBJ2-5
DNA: TGCGCCAGCAGAGGACAGTTCCAAGAGACCCAGTACTTC
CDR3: CASRGQFQETQYF

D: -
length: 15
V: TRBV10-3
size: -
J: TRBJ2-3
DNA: TGTGCCATCAGTGAGTCGACCGGGAGTGGTGATACGCAGTATTTT
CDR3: CAISESTGSGDTQYF

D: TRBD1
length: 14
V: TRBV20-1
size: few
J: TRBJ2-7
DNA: TGCAGTGCTAGGGGCGACAGGGGAGGATACGAGCAGTACTTC
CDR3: CSARGDRGGYEQYF

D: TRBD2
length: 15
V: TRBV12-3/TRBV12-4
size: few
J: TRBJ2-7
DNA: TGTGCCAGCAGTTTAAATAGCGGGGGGGCCTACGAGCAGTACTTC
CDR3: CASSLNSGGAYEQYF